The 13 T cell receptor beta chains in this list originate from one sample, sequenced in a study of T cells in Graves' hyperthyroidism and ophthalmopathy. TCR beta CDR3 region amplification was performed from RNA transcripts. HTBI primers were used for first-round RT-PCR of the TCR CDR3. MiXCR, applied by TCRdb to the multiplex PCR reads, yields one record per CDR3 protein. This sample yields some 360,000 distinct CDR3 sequences, of which around a sixth are seen a single time; roughly a sixth belongs to the top ten. Source material: blood. The receptors originated from a woman aged 40 to 50 with Graves' ophthalmopathy.

There are many counts of this clonotype. The chain combines TRBV7-8 with TRBJ2-7, with TRBD2 matching over 9 bases. The trim removed 6 bases at V and 4 bases at J, leaving 10 bases unmatched. The CDR3 runs to 15 residues. Looked up from germline, CDR1 is SGHVS and CDR2 is FQNEAQ. The CDR3 DNA follows: TGTGCCAGCAGACAAGAGGGCGGGAGGGCTTACGAGCAGTACTTC. It specifies CASRQEGGRAYEQYF.

This clonotype appeared a few times. The chain's CDR3 is CASSEPGTGGSETQYF. CDR3 nucleotides: TGCGCCAGCAGTGAGCCCGGGACAGGGGGCTCGGAGACCCAGTACTTC. The chain links TRBV10-2 to TRBJ2-5; 12 nucleotides agree with TRBD1. CDR1 is WSHSY, CDR2 SAAADI, per germline. The V segment lost 2 bases and the J segment 5 bases; nucleotides outside the gene matches: 6. The CDR3 totals 16 residues.

This clonotype was recorded many times. CDR3 region: CASSGGEGHHYGYTF. The CDR3 DNA sequence: TGTGCCAGCAGTGGCGGGGAGGGGCATCACTATGGCTACACCTTC. The rearrangement uses TRBV25-1 and TRBJ1-2; D is possibly TRBD1 (5 bases). Trimming shortened V by 4 bases and J by 3 bases, and 15 bases separated the two germline ends. This CDR3 has 15 amino acids. Germline V lookup: CDR1 MGHDK, CDR2 SYGVNS.

In this sample, this clonotype turned up many times. The chain couples TRBV6-2 or TRBV6-3 to TRBJ2-7, with 9 bases fitting TRBD1. With V trimmed by 3 bases and J by 0 bases, 12 bases remained unmatched. This CDR3 has 18 amino acids. Germline loops: CDR1 MNHEY, CDR2 SVGEGT. The CDR3 nucleotides read TGTGCCAGCAGTTATTCCTTAGGCGGGACAGGGCCCTCCTACGAGCAGTACTTC. This encodes CASSYSLGGTGPSYEQYF.

This clonotype was found many times. The chain carries TRBV12-3 or TRBV12-4 and TRBJ1-2, with D uncertain. The CDR3 sequence is 13 residues long. V was clipped by 2 bases and J by 8 bases, with 12 bases between them. CDR3 DNA: TGTGCCAGCAGTTTACATGTGTGGGCCGGCTACACCTTC. This sequence encodes CASSLHVWAGYTF.

This clonotype was seen at least ten times. This chain links TRBV11-2 with TRBJ1-2; D not certain. This CDR3 is 15 amino acids long. Germline V CDR1 and CDR2: SGHAT, FQNNGV. Trimming left V 2 bases short and J 0 bases short, with 10 bases between. DNA of the CDR3: TGTGCCAGCAGCTTACAAGGAGGACCTAACTATGGCTACACCTTC. This sequence encodes CASSLQGGPNYGYTF.

The table lists this clonotype with a few counts. The genes are TRBV12-3 or TRBV12-4 and TRBJ1-5; 8 bases line up with TRBD1. This CDR3 region has 14 residues. V gave up 7 bases and J gave up 7 bases; unmatched junction bases: 9. The CDR3 here is CASTPAGGIQPQHF. The CDR3 bases are TGTGCCAGCACCCCCGCAGGGGGCATCCAGCCCCAGCATTTT.

This clonotype turned up a few times. This chain joins TRBV4-3 and TRBJ1-2; no firm D call. CDR3 size: 15 residues. V lost 3 bases and J lost 8, with 19 bases in between. The germline V gene encodes CDR1 LGHNA and CDR2 YSLEER. The CDR3 nucleotides read TGCGCCAGCAGCCAGATCTCCGGTAGCTTGGGGGGCTACACCTTC. It is translated as CASSQISGSLGGYTF.

This clonotype was seen a handful of times. A clone one base away is much larger, so this may be a read error. V usage is TRBV12-3 or TRBV12-4 and J usage is TRBJ2-5; TRBD2 is a possible D gene (6 bases). CDR3 length: 15 residues. CDR3 in DNA: TGTGCCACCAGTGACCCGTCGGGACTGCAGGAGACCCAGTACTTC. Translation gives CATSDPSGLQETQYF.

This chain joins TRBV7-2 and TRBJ2-7; 8 bases are a match to TRBD1. Germline V gene sequence: CDR1 SGHTA, CDR2 FQGNSA. This CDR3 is built from 14 residues. J gave up 3 bases and V 8 bases, and 9 bases lay outside the gene matches. The CDR3 spells CASRSRDRFYEQYF. The DNA of the CDR3 is TGTGCCAGCCGATCTAGGGACAGGTTCTACGAGCAGTACTTC.

This clonotype was observed at least ten times. This sequence joins TRBV10-3 and TRBJ2-5; TRBD1 agrees at 12 bases. The V segment lost 4 bases and the J segment 5 bases; nucleotides outside the gene matches: 8. This CDR3 contains 16 residues. Germline V CDR1 and CDR2: ENHRY, SYGVKD. CDR3 sequence (DNA): TGTGCCATCAGTGGAGTTGGGACAGGGGGCTCGGAGACCCAGTACTTC. As protein: CAISGVGTGGSETQYF.

This clonotype has at least ten counts. The chain couples TRBV20-1 to TRBJ1-2; TRBD1 agrees at 7 bases. After removal of 0 bases from V and 4 bases from J, the junction contained 5 bases not matched to a gene. Looked up from germline, CDR1 is DFQATT and CDR2 is SNEGSKA (reference sequence). This CDR3 has 14 amino acids. The CDR3: CSARDQGGSYGYTF. CDR3 coding DNA: TGCAGTGCTAGAGATCAGGGGGGCAGCTATGGCTACACCTTC.

This clonotype was counted many times. The V gene is TRBV27, the J gene TRBJ2-2; 9 positions agree with TRBD2. This CDR3 is 16 amino acids long. V gave up 7 bases and J gave up 5 bases; unmatched junction bases: 11. Germline CDR1 and CDR2: MNHEY and SMNVEV (reference sequence). CDR3 coding DNA: TGTGCCAGCACATTTAGTCTAGCGGGACGGACCGGGGAGCTGTTTTTT. The encoded protein is CASTFSLAGRTGELFF.